Below are 13 T cell receptor beta chains sequenced from a single sample in a study of blood T cell repertoires in COVID-19. Assay used: immunoSEQ multiplex PCR; TCRdb lists only in-frame clones, some missing. The sample carries some 280,000 clones, 86% recorded once. The sequenced material came from peripheral blood. The receptors derive from a woman under 40 with active or convalescent COVID-19.

CDR3 nucleotides: TGTGCCAGCAGTGAAGCCGGGACAGGGGGGGCCGGGGAGCTGTTTTTT. Translation: CASSEAGTGGAGELFF. The rearrangement joins TRBV6-1 to TRBJ2-2; 11 nucleotides align to TRBD1. In germline, CDR1 is MNHNS, CDR2 SASEGT. V lost 0 bases and J lost 6; bases outside the gene matches: 3. This CDR3 has 16 residues.

Points on this clone: The sample has other DNA sequences that encode this CDR3 too. V usage is TRBV30 and J usage is TRBJ1-5; 10 nucleotides line up with TRBD1. The CDR3 loop spans 13 amino acids. Germline V gene sequence: CDR1 GTSNPN, CDR2 SVGIG (reference sequence). Trimming at V came to 5 bases and at J to 4 bases, leaving 2 bases not matched to a gene. The CDR3, as DNA: TGTGCCTGGGGGGACAGGGGAAATCAGCCCCAGCATTTT. Translating it yields CAWGDRGNQPQHF.

The chain joins TRBV10-1 to TRBJ1-1; no reliable D call. The V gene lost 2 bases and the J gene lost 0 bases, with 4 bases spanning the gap. This CDR3 has 13 residues. Germline-derived CDR1 and CDR2 are WNHNN and SYGVQD (reference sequence). CDR3 amino acids: CASSEEMNTEAFF. The CDR3 region has the DNA TGCGCCAGCAGTGAGGAGATGAACACTGAAGCTTTCTTT.

This clone is a singleton in its sample. The genes are TRBV19 and TRBJ1-4; the D gene is possibly TRBD1 (5 bases). Trimming removed 5 bases from V and 0 bases from J, with 7 bases in between. The germline gives CDR1 LNHDA, CDR2 SQIVND (reference sequence). The CDR3 is made up of 14 amino acids. The CDR3 sequence: CASSGAATNEKLFF. Written as DNA, the CDR3 is TGTGCCAGTAGTGGGGCGGCAACTAATGAAAAACTGTTTTTT.

V gene TRBV6-5 combines with J gene TRBJ2-2, with 10 bases aligning to TRBD2. The CDR3 is 15 residues long. The germline V gene has CDR1 MNHEY and CDR2 SVGAGI. V shed 7 bases and J 0 bases; nucleotides not matched to a gene: 2. CDR3 sequence reads: CASKLAGPNTGELFF. The CDR3 region has the DNA TGTGCCAGCAAACTAGCGGGACCGAACACCGGGGAGCTGTTTTTT.

This chain connects TRBV6-6 to TRBJ2-2; 7 nucleotides align to TRBD1. The trim removed 5 bases at V and 0 bases at J, leaving 9 bases unmatched. Per the germline V gene, CDR1 is MNHNY and CDR2 is SVGAGI (reference sequence). The CDR3 is 17 residues long. The DNA for the CDR3 is TGTGCCAGCAGTCTTAGACAGGGACCGACGAACACCGGGGAGCTGTTTTTT. It codes for CASSLRQGPTNTGELFF.

The chain uses TRBV7-2 and TRBJ1-5; 9 positions match TRBD1. V lost 4 bases to trimming and J lost 6 bases; unmatched junction nucleotides: 4. The CDR3 runs 14 residues. CDR1 and CDR2 from the germline V gene are SGHTA and FQGNSA. The CDR3 region is CASSSTGGGQPQHF. The CDR3 DNA sequence: TGTGCCAGCAGCTCTACAGGGGGCGGTCAGCCCCAGCATTTT.

This clone was observed a single time. Other DNA variants within this sample encode the same CDR3. The CDR3 protein is CASSISGYSYEQYF. The DNA for the CDR3 is TGTGCCAGTAGCATATCGGGATACTCCTACGAGCAGTACTTC. The chain carries TRBV19 and TRBJ2-7; tentative D call: TRBD2 (5 bases). V gave up 6 bases and J gave up 0 bases, with 12 bases separating them. This CDR3 has 14 residues. Looked up from germline, CDR1 is LNHDA and CDR2 is SQIVND (reference sequence).

A remark on this clone: One end of the junction fails to match germline, which may point to a read error. The rearrangement uses TRBV7-7 and TRBJ2-5, with 12 positions matching TRBD2. This CDR3 region has 22 residues. Germline assignment: CDR1 SSHAT and CDR2 FNYEAQ (reference sequence). CDR3 sequence reads: CASSSPARLAGASPVDQETQYF. The CDR3 DNA reads TGTGCTAGCAGCTCTCCGGCTAGACTAGCGGGGGCCTCCCCGGTGGACCAAGAGACCCAGTACTTC. The full variable domain, its missing parts supplied by reference TRBV7-7 and TRBJ2-5, is GAGVSQSPRYKVTKRGQDVTLRCDPISSHATLYWYQQALGQGPEFLTYFNYEAQPDKSGLPSDRFSAERPEGSISTLTIQRTEQRDSAMYRCASSSPARLAGASPVDQETQYFGPGTRLLVL.

This chain joins TRBV2 and TRBJ2-3; 16 nucleotides agree with TRBD2. Germline V gene lookup returns CDR1 SNHLY and CDR2 FYNNEI. Trimming cost V 7 bases and J 3 bases; bases outside gene matches: 13. The CDR3 has 19 amino acids. CDR3 in DNA: TGTGCCAGCACAGGGCAACCGGGACTAGCGGGGGGGCCGACAGATACGCAGTATTTT. Residues: CASTGQPGLAGGPTDTQYF.

This clone turned up a few times. CDR3 bases: TGTGCCAGCAGTTACTCGCAGGTCAATCAGCCCCAGCATTTT. This codes for CASSYSQVNQPQHF. The chain couples TRBV6-6 to TRBJ1-5; no clear D gene. Per the germline V gene, CDR1 is MNHNY and CDR2 is SVGAGI (reference sequence). CDR3 length: 14 residues. V was clipped by 0 bases and J by 3 bases, with 6 bases between them.

The chain links TRBV21-1 to TRBJ1-2. TRBV21-1 corresponds to a pseudogene. This CDR3 comprises 14 residues. CDR3 amino acids: CASSKGGGGYGYTF. In DNA form, the CDR3 reads TGTGCCAGCAGCAAAGGGGGAGGGGGCTATGGCTACACCTTC.

The chain links TRBV7-2 to TRBJ1-6, with D possibly matching TRBD1 (5 bases). From germline, CDR1 is SGHTA and CDR2 FQGNSA. Trimming took off 1 base at V and 0 bases at J, with 10 bases between the two ends. CDR3 length equals 17 residues. CDR3 sequence: CASSLGQQSSYNSPLHF. As DNA, the CDR3 is TGTGCCAGCAGCTTAGGACAGCAGAGCTCCTATAATTCACCCCTCCACTTT.